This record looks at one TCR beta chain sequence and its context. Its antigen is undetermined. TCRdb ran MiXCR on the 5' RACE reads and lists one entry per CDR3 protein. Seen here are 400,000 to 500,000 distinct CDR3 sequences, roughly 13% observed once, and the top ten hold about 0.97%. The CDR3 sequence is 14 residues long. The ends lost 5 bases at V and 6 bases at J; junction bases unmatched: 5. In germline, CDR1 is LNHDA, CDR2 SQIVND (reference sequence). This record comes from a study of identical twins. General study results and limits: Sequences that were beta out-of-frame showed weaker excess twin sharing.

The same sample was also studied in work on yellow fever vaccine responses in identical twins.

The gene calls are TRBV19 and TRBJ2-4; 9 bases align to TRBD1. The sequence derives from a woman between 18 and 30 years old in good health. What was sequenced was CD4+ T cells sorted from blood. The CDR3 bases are TGTGCCAGTAGTCCCGGGACAGGGCTAAACATTCAGTACTTC. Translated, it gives CASSPGTGLNIQYF.